This T cell receptor beta chain was retrieved from a study of CD8+ T cells in alopecia areata. Treatment here: oral pan-JAK inhibitor, 5-10 mg twice daily. Investigators isolated RNA and reverse transcribed it into cDNA to act as the sequencing template. The data were produced by immunoSEQ multiplex PCR, yet TCRdb's version contains in-frame clones alone and is incomplete. This sample has 150,000 to 200,000 clones, with roughly 58% found just once. Trimming left V 9 bases short and J 0 bases short, with 6 bases between. Germline CDR1 and CDR2: LNHDA and SQIVND (reference sequence). The CDR3 has 12 amino acids.

This sequence originates from a human donor with alopecia areata. The specimen comprised CD4+ T cells sorted from blood, sampled at approximately week 60, from a patient treated with tofacitinib. The chain employs TRBV19 and TRBJ2-4, with no clear D. The CDR3 sequence: CASGLAKNIQYF. CDR3 DNA: TGTGCCAGCGGGCTAGCCAAAAACATTCAGTACTTC.